This T cell receptor beta chain was recovered during a study of shared clonotypes between healthy human individuals (dated by TCRdb to the early 2020s). For the wider study: A couple of women and a few men aged 18 to 49 years were included in the cohort. For each donor, three plates each were used for CD4 naive and CD4 memory, two plates were used for CD8 naive, and one plate was used for CD8 memory. The study deeply sequenced blood TCR repertoires of about 5 healthy adults to estimate repertoire size and the extent of clonotype sharing between individuals. Different laboratories and diverse techniques were used to prepare libraries and sequence TCR repertoires, to increase sequencing depth and limit assay-specific biases. Leukapheresis yielded between about 0.94 and 8.9 billion PBMCs per donor.

The donors were healthy, HIV-negative adults who had no recently reported acute infections or vaccinations. All donors were Caucasian adults living in Nashville, Tennessee, USA. CD4+ T cells were enriched by magnetic negative selection; naive cells were then positively selected on CD45RA, and the negative fraction formed the memory subset. After blood collection by leukapheresis, PBMCs were isolated using Ficoll-Histopaque density gradient centrifugation and then cryopreserved in the vapor phase of liquid nitrogen. Analytical flow cytometry was used to check the purity and quantity of each magnetically sorted T cell population. Each sorted fraction had its genomic DNA isolated and then quantified by UV absorbance on a Nanodrop 2000c. What the authors observed across the whole study: Only blood was sampled, and tissue TCR repertoires likely differ from those in blood. Because the study included a small number of donors, the genetic and exposure-history diversity represented was limited. Pairwise subsampling indicated that sequencing depth was expected to affect the degree of clonotype sharing among donors. Naive subsets generally had larger estimated clonotype richness than memory subsets. Even with the large sequencing depth, rarefaction of the sorted-subset datasets indicated that sequencing was incomplete. Sharing across a few donors was observed for 4.5% to 6.5% of naive CD4, less than 4% of naive CD8, 2% to 2.5% of memory CD4, and 0.4% of memory CD8 clonotypes. Compared with non-shared clonotypes, the clonotypes found in all four sorted-subset donors had higher generation probabilities.

The table lists this clone with a few counts. What this receptor recognizes is not known. It has no much larger one-base neighbor in the sample; base qualities were not kept. Trimming leaves V shorter by 5 bases and J shorter by 2 bases, with the junction holding 9 bases beyond the gene matches. From the cysteine up to the phenylalanine, the CDR3 has a length of 16 residues. Of the read, only the CDR3 DNA is kept; its 48 bases are in frame from base 1. The germline V gene sets CDR1 to MDHEN and CDR2 to SYDVKM. Using the deep immunoSEQ assay, multiplex PCR amplified TCR CDR3 regions from genomic DNA. Extracted genomic DNA from each cell subset was distributed evenly across all wells of several immunoSEQ 96-well plates, and each plate was treated as a replicate. For sorted subsets, around 0.2 ug of genomic DNA, equivalent to 25,000 to 35,000 T cell genomes, went into each replicate PCR. Purified libraries were measured with a Qubit 3.0 fluorometer, size-checked on a Bioanalyzer 2100, and measured again with the KAPA Library Quantification kit. Each immunoSEQ 96-well plate was sequenced on its own single-read 150-cycle Illumina NextSeq 550 flow cell. Regarding the original processing steps: Because only junctional sequences without quality scores were contained in the immunoSEQ output, filtering matching that applied to full-length reads could not be performed. To assign V/J genes and CDR3, sequences were annotated using PyIR, a Python wrapper for IgBLAST v1.9, with IMGT germline references. Reads were filtered out if the reads had weak V/J assignments (E-value above 1e-6), no CDR3, stop codons, out-of-frame junctions, or ambiguous translated residues. V3J clonotypes were defined by identical inferred V gene, J gene, and CDR3 amino acid sequence. Percentage overlap between repertoires was calculated by dividing the number of shared unique clonotypes by the size of the smaller repertoire. RTK rarefaction, the Chao1 estimator, and Recon v2.1 estimates of unobserved clonotypes were used to assess repertoire richness. For all TCRbeta clonotypes obtained by the gDNA method from a handful of donors, generation probabilities were computed with OLGA. This is the immuneACCESS table as TCRdb keeps it, with only in-frame sequences that have V and J called. A part of the clones is gone; compared with another copy, unresolved V genes explain less than half, and the rest is unexplained. That table furnishes V, J and clone size, whereas the DNA furnished D and trimming. The sample records around 340,000 clones, roughly 80% of which are singletons. More than 9% of the sample is in the top ten clones.

The sequence was collected from a man aged 25-45 years in good health. The sequence is built from TRBV28 and TRBJ1-5; TRBD1 aligns with 7 central bases. The sequenced sample was memory CD4+ T cells sorted from blood. The cell subset or site label here, explained by the study, means: CD45RA-negative fraction. The DNA sequence reads TGTGCCAGCAGTCCCCGGACAGGACTGGGCAATCAGCCCCAGCATTTT. Its translation reads: CASSPRTGLGNQPQHF.